Listed here are 19 T cell receptor beta chains from one sample, sequenced in a study of shared T cell receptors in the human thymus. Clones were sequenced by immunoSEQ multiplex PCR, and TCRdb holds only the in-frame ones, with some missing. The table has hundreds of thousands of clones, around 87% seen once. These data were also filed under a second study, of human thymus T cells.

Sequencing used thymocytes. The receptors shown here come from a boy in the first two years of life with a congenital heart defect.

The chain combines TRBV19 with TRBJ2-5; 8 bases are shared with TRBD2. This CDR3 has 15 residues. V was pared by 7 bases and J by 3 bases, with 10 bases of the junction left unmatched. Looked up from germline, CDR1 is LNHDA and CDR2 is SQIVND (reference sequence). CDR3 residues: CASTPGSGSEETQYF. The CDR3 region has the DNA TGTGCCAGTACCCCGGGGAGCGGGAGTGAAGAGACCCAGTACTTC.

The count of this clone is one. The rearrangement links TRBV30 to TRBJ2-7, with a possible D match to TRBD2 (6 bases). V gave up 5 bases and J gave up 4 bases, with 15 bases separating them. The germline V gene has CDR1 GTSNPN and CDR2 SVGIG (reference sequence). CDR3 size: 13 residues. CDR3 bases: TGTGCCTGGTCGGGGGAGAGTTGGTACGAGCAGTACTTC. Translated: CAWSGESWYEQYF.

This clone showed up just a few times. The CDR3 DNA sequence: TGTGCCAGCAGCTTTGGACTAGCGGGAGGCCACGAGCAGTACTTC. Amino acid sequence: CASSFGLAGGHEQYF. The rearrangement uses TRBV7-2 and TRBJ2-7, with 14 positions matching TRBD2. The germline V gene has CDR1 SGHTA and CDR2 FQGNSA. Germline trimming cut 3 bases from V and 5 bases from J; bases unmatched to any gene: 3. The CDR3 contains 15 residues.

The chain recombines TRBV11-3 with TRBJ1-1; TRBD1 might be the D (6 bases). Deletions cut 1 base from V and 5 bases from J, with 14 bases between. Germline CDR1 reads SGHNT; CDR2 reads YENEEA. The length of the CDR3 is 15 residues. CDR3: CASSLADSGGTEAFF. The CDR3 bases are TGTGCCAGCAGCTTAGCGGACAGTGGAGGAACTGAAGCTTTCTTT.

The chain joins TRBV27 to TRBJ1-1; unclear D gene. This CDR3 is built from 15 residues. V lost 3 bases and J lost 1, with 12 bases in between. Looked up from germline, CDR1 is MNHEY and CDR2 is SMNVEV (reference sequence). This CDR3 is CASSFSGSTNTEAFF. CDR3 DNA sequence: TGTGCCAGCAGTTTTTCCGGGAGCACGAACACTGAAGCTTTCTTT.

The chain uses TRBV6-5 and TRBJ2-7; D gene uncertain. Per germline, CDR1 MNHEY and CDR2 SVGAGI. V lost 6 bases, J lost 6 bases, and 15 bases lay in between. This CDR3 is built from 13 residues. CDR3 in DNA: TGTGCCAGCAGCTCAGGAATCCTTAGCGAGCAGTACTTC. Its translation: CASSSGILSEQYF.

A note on this clone: The identical CDR3 is also encoded by other nucleotide sequences in the sample. The chain joins TRBV7-9 to TRBJ2-7; 7 bases align to TRBD1. The CDR3 length is 14 residues. Germline V CDR1 and CDR2: SEHNR, FQNEAQ (reference sequence). The V gene end was trimmed by 0 bases and the J gene end by 3 bases; junction bases not matched to a gene: 2. For the CDR3, the DNA is TGTGCCAGCAGCTTAGCGGGACAGAGCTACGAGCAGTACTTC. Residues: CASSLAGQSYEQYF.

The rearrangement uses TRBV28 and TRBJ1-5, with 9 bases identical to TRBD1. CDR3 size: 17 residues. Germline V gives CDR1 MDHEN, CDR2 SYDVKM. J lost 0 bases, V lost 7 bases, and 10 bases had no gene match. The CDR3 nucleotides are TGTGCCAGCATATGGACAGGGGAATCCGATAGCAATCAGCCCCAGCATTTT. This sequence encodes CASIWTGESDSNQPQHF.

The genes are TRBV5-1 and TRBJ2-3, with 11 bases that match TRBD1. The V gene's germline CDR1 is SGHRS and CDR2 YFSETQ. The CDR3 runs 17 residues. The V gene end was trimmed by 4 bases and the J gene end by 1 base; junction bases not matched to a gene: 8. The CDR3 DNA is TGCGCCAGCAGCGCGGCCGGGACAGGGGGAGGCACAGATACGCAGTATTTT. Its translation is CASSAAGTGGGTDTQYF.

This clone is a singleton in its sample. The chain links TRBV6-5 to TRBJ1-2, with a possible D match to TRBD1 (6 bases). V lost 6 bases, J lost 8 bases, and 22 bases lay in between. Germline CDR1 reads MNHEY; CDR2 reads SVGAGI. The CDR3 consists of 15 residues. The CDR3 reads CASREESGDWVGYTF. The CDR3 coding sequence is TGTGCCAGCAGAGAGGAATCAGGGGATTGGGTGGGCTACACCTTC.

This sequence joins TRBV28 and TRBJ2-3; TRBD2 matches at 9 bases. The V gene's germline CDR1 is MDHEN and CDR2 SYDVKM. The CDR3 is made up of 17 amino acids. Trimming removed 5 bases from V and 1 base from J; junction bases left unmatched: 10. Written as DNA, the CDR3 is TGTGCCAGCAGTCCTCGGATGCGCGGGAGGGGCACAGATACGCAGTATTTT. It yields the protein CASSPRMRGRGTDTQYF.

This clone appeared a single time. This chain joins TRBV4-3 and TRBJ2-7, with 8 bases identical to TRBD2. Germline assignment: CDR1 LGHNA and CDR2 YSLEER. Trimming removed 2 bases from V and 2 bases from J; junction bases left unmatched: 5. This CDR3 has 15 amino acids. CDR3 bases: TGCGCCAGCAGCCAACGGCCGGGACTAGCCTACGAGCAGTACTTC. Its protein product is CASSQRPGLAYEQYF.

The rearrangement joins TRBV5-1 to TRBJ1-4; no clear D. The ends were cut back, 1 base at V and 4 bases at J, with 23 bases in the middle. The CDR3 is 19 residues long. Per germline, CDR1 SGHRS and CDR2 YFSETQ. The CDR3 bases are TGCGCCAGCAGCTTGAGCGGGGAAGCCACCCAGAGCTTTAATGAAAAACTGTTTTTT. Translating it yields CASSLSGEATQSFNEKLFF.

V and J are TRBV27 and TRBJ2-7; 10 bases are shared with TRBD1. CDR1 and CDR2 from the germline V gene are MNHEY and SMNVEV (reference sequence). Trimming cost V 4 bases and J 3 bases; bases outside gene matches: 6. The CDR3 is 15 residues long. The CDR3 sequence is CASSSHRTGGYEQYF. For the CDR3, the DNA is TGTGCCAGCAGTTCGCATAGGACAGGGGGCTACGAGCAGTACTTC.

This clone was found once. This chain connects TRBV5-8 to TRBJ2-1, with 12 positions matching TRBD2. The CDR3 is made up of 15 amino acids. V was clipped by 8 bases and J by 0 bases; unmatched bases: 3. Germline CDR1 and CDR2: SGHTS and YDEGEE. The CDR3 DNA sequence: TGTGCCAGACTAGCGGGAGGCAGCTCCTACAATGAGCAGTTCTTC. This codes for CARLAGGSSYNEQFF.

The chain has TRBV6-5 and TRBJ2-1; 7 bases agree with TRBD1. V gave up 5 bases and J gave up 3 bases; unmatched junction bases: 4. The CDR3 sequence is 14 residues long. Germline CDR1 MNHEY, CDR2 SVGAGI. CDR3 in amino acids: CASSPRDSYNEQFF. Written as DNA, the CDR3 is TGTGCCAGCAGTCCTAGGGACAGCTACAATGAGCAGTTCTTC.

The chain joins TRBV7-9 to TRBJ2-7; D gene unclear. Trimming pared 4 bases from V and 7 bases from J, leaving 11 bases between. This CDR3 has 12 amino acids. From germline, CDR1 is SEHNR and CDR2 FQNEAQ (reference sequence). This CDR3 reads CASSSARYEQYF. The CDR3 nucleotides read TGTGCCAGCAGCTCCGCACGGTATGAGCAGTACTTC.

The rearrangement uses TRBV9 and TRBJ2-5, with D perhaps TRBD2 (5 bases). The V gene's germline CDR1 is SGDLS and CDR2 YYNGEE. The CDR3 totals 14 residues. Trimming left V 3 bases short and J 9 bases short, with 18 bases between. In DNA form, the CDR3 reads TGTGCCAGCAGCGGGGAGTTGGGAACGGAGGCCCAGTACTTC. This sequence encodes CASSGELGTEAQYF.

The chain links TRBV4-2 to TRBJ2-1; 15 positions agree with TRBD2. V lost 0 bases and J lost 6; bases outside the gene matches: 15. This CDR3 region has 21 residues. From germline, CDR1 is LGHNA and CDR2 YNFKEQ. CDR3 DNA sequence: TGTGCCAGCAGCCAAGACCTAGTTGGACTAGCGGGAGGGCCGTATATCAATGAGCAGTTCTTC. Its translation: CASSQDLVGLAGGPYINEQFF.